A selection of T cell receptor beta chains follows, all from one sample in a study of early T cells in non-severe SARS-CoV-2 infection. TCRdb fed the 5' RACE reads into MiXCR, producing one record per CDR3 protein. The table has 74,000 or so distinct CDR3 sequences, around 13% seen once. Material: whole blood. The source of these receptors is an adult who was a healthcare worker with PCR-confirmed SARS-CoV-2 infection or an uninfected control (not recorded which). The CDR3 runs from the conserved cysteine through the conserved F or W. A D gene is named only where the DNA matches it firmly. Clone size is not always given. Where it is, it says once, few, many or a class for expanded clones.

few	TRBD1	TRBV6-2/TRBV6-3	TRBJ1-2	TGTGCCAGCAGTTTCCTCCGGGACAGGGATGGCTACACCTTC	CASSFLRDRDGYTF
few	TRBD2	TRBV2	TRBJ2-1	TGTGCCAGCAGTACTAGCGGGGGGGCCTACAATGAGCAGTTCTTC	CASSTSGGAYNEQFF
.	.	TRBV20-1	TRBJ2-7	TGCAGTGCTAGTCGTCTAGCGCTTACCTACGAGCAGTACTTC	CSASRLALTYEQYF
.	.	TRBV6-2/TRBV6-3	TRBJ1-6	TGTGCCAGCAGAGACGGGCCTCGAAGCAATTCACCCCTCCACTTT	CASRDGPRSNSPLHF
many	TRBD1	TRBV28	TRBJ1-2	TGTGCCAGCAGTATGACAGGGGCCCCAGACCGTGGCTACACCTTC	CASSMTGAPDRGYTF
many	TRBD1	TRBV7-2	TRBJ1-1	TGTGCCAGCAGCAAACGGACAGGGGGACCAAACACTGAAGCTTTCTTT	CASSKRTGGPNTEAFF
.	TRBD1	TRBV12-3/TRBV12-4	TRBJ2-4	TGTGCCAGCAGTCCCAAGACAGGGTATGGAAGAAACATTCAGTACTTC	CASSPKTGYGRNIQYF
once	TRBD1	TRBV2	TRBJ2-1	TGTGCCAGCAGCCCTCCGGGACAGACGTACAATGAGCAGTTCTTC	CASSPPGQTYNEQFF
many	TRBD1	TRBV4-2	TRBJ2-7	TGTGCCAGCAGCCAGGTCCACGGACAGGGGGCCCACGAGCAGTACTTC	CASSQVHGQGAHEQYF
few	.	TRBV2	TRBJ1-2	TGTGCCAGCAGTGTGGGCAACCTTAAAGCTAACTATGGCTACACCTTC	CASSVGNLKANYGYTF
few	TRBD1	TRBV7-2	TRBJ1-4	TGTGCCAGCAGCTCGGGACAGCTAACTAATGAAAAACTGTTTTTT	CASSSGQLTNEKLFF
many	TRBD2	TRBV5-6	TRBJ2-7	TGTGCCAGCAGCCCTTTACCGGGGGGTGGAGAGCAGTACTTC	CASSPLPGGGEQYF
many	.	TRBV30	TRBJ1-3	TGTGCCTGCCGGGACTCTGGAAACACCATATATTTT	CACRDSGNTIYF
many	TRBD1	TRBV20-1	TRBJ1-1	TGCAGTGCTGGCGGACAGGGGGATACTGAAGCTTTCTTT	CSAGGQGDTEAFF
few	TRBD2	TRBV28	TRBJ2-1	TGTGCCAGCAGTAGAGCGGGGACTAGCGGGAACAATGAGCAGTTCTTC	CASSRAGTSGNNEQFF
many	.	TRBV20-1	TRBJ2-6	TGCAGTGCGCGAGGCCCGGGCAGGGGAGGGACTGGGGCCAACGTCCTGACTTTC	CSARGPGRGGTGANVLTF
many	TRBD2	TRBV5-4	TRBJ2-3	TGTGCCAGCAGCTTACTAGCGGGGACTAGCACAGATACGCAGTATTTT	CASSLLAGTSTDTQYF
many	.	TRBV6-2/TRBV6-3	TRBJ2-1	TGTGCCAGCAGTTACTCGGAGTTCTATGAGCAGTTCTTC	CASSYSEFYEQFF
once	.	TRBV30	TRBJ1-1	TGTGCCTGTCACCCGGGGGGCACTGAAGCTTTCTTT	CACHPGGTEAFF
few	TRBD1	TRBV20-1	TRBJ1-3	TGCAGTGCTAGGTCCGGGACAGACTCTGGAAACACCATATATTTT	CSARSGTDSGNTIYF
many	.	TRBV3-1	TRBJ1-1	TGTGCCAGCAGCTCAGGGATTACTGAAGCTTTCTTT	CASSSGITEAFF
many	.	TRBV12-3/TRBV12-4	TRBJ2-3	TGTGCCAGCAGTTTTTCAGGGAAGACAGATACGCAGTATTTT	CASSFSGKTDTQYF
.	.	TRBV18	TRBJ1-1	TGTGCCAGCTCACCCCTCAGGGATTCCACTGAAGCTTTCTTT	CASSPLRDSTEAFF
many	TRBD1	TRBV20-1	TRBJ2-7	TGCAGTGCCGGACAGGGGAGCTCCTACGAGCAGTACTTC	CSAGQGSSYEQYF
few	.	TRBV11-2	TRBJ2-3	TGTGCCAGCAGCGGACTCACAAGGGACACAGATACGCAGTATTTT	CASSGLTRDTDTQYF
many	.	TRBV12-3/TRBV12-4	TRBJ2-3	TGTGCCAGCAGTTTGGTCGATACGCAGTATTTT	CASSLVDTQYF
.	.	TRBV27	TRBJ2-5	TGTGCCAGCAGTCCGGATGAAGGACGGATAGAGACCCAGTACTTC	CASSPDEGRIETQYF
many	.	TRBV20-1	TRBJ1-5	TGCAGTGCTAGGGAACAGGGAGGGTACCAGCCCCAGCATTTT	CSAREQGGYQPQHF
.	.	TRBV30	TRBJ2-1	TGTGCCTGGAGTGATTTTGGGGGGCCGGAGAATGAGCAGTTCTTC	CAWSDFGGPENEQFF
few	TRBD2	TRBV12-3/TRBV12-4	TRBJ2-3	TGTGCCAGCAGTTCCAGCAACCCCCGGACTAGCGGGGGCCAAGATACGCAGTATTTT	CASSSSNPRTSGGQDTQYF